The 11 T cell receptor beta chains below were found in one sample sequenced in a study of blood T cell repertoires in COVID-19. The assay was immunoSEQ multiplex PCR, and TCRdb's table has in-frame clones only and misses some. In the table there are about 69,000 clones, roughly 79% of which are singletons. Sample: peripheral blood. The receptor source for this set is a human donor in a cohort sampled during active COVID-19.

The rearrangement links TRBV7-9 to TRBJ2-3; D is perhaps TRBD2 (6 bases). CDR1 is SEHNR, CDR2 FQNEAQ, per germline (reference sequence). The CDR3 has 15 residues. The V and J ends lost 2 bases and 2 bases respectively, with 11 bases between them. The CDR3 region has the DNA TGTGCCAGCAGCTTATCGGCGGGGTACACAGATACGCAGTATTTT. Protein: CASSLSAGYTDTQYF.

This chain uses TRBV27 with TRBJ2-6; D perhaps matches TRBD1 (5 bases). V was clipped by 4 bases and J by 1 base, with 5 bases between them. The V gene's germline CDR1 is MNHEY and CDR2 SMNVEV (reference sequence). CDR3 length equals 14 residues. For the CDR3, the DNA is TGTGCCAGCAGTTCAGGGTCTGGGGCCAACGTCCTGACTTTC. It codes for CASSSGSGANVLTF.

CDR3 coding DNA: TGTGCCAGCAGTTTACCCGGACAGGTTAAGGGCTACACCTTC. Its protein is CASSLPGQVKGYTF. The chain is built from TRBV28 and TRBJ1-2, with 7 bases that match TRBD1. CDR1 is MDHEN and CDR2 is SYDVKM in the germline V gene. V dropped 2 bases and J dropped 8; count of bases not matched to a gene: 8. The CDR3 extends over 14 amino acids.

This chain joins TRBV9 and TRBJ1-2; D is unclear. The CDR3 is made up of 14 amino acids. Germline CDR1 is SGDLS and CDR2 is YYNGEE. With 0 bases removed from V and 4 bases from J, the gap between germline ends came to 10 bases. CDR3 sequence reads: CASSVVPGSYGYTF. DNA for the CDR3: TGTGCCAGCAGCGTAGTTCCGGGTAGCTATGGCTACACCTTC.

V usage is TRBV7-6 and J usage is TRBJ2-1, with a possible D match to TRBD2 (6 bases). Germline values: CDR1 SGHVS, CDR2 FNYEAQ. V shed 1 base and J shed 0 bases, with 16 bases lying between them. CDR3 length equals 18 residues. This CDR3 is CASSLESGGVNSYNEQFF. CDR3 bases: TGTGCCAGCAGCTTAGAGAGCGGCGGGGTGAACTCCTACAATGAGCAGTTCTTC.

CDR3 DNA: TGTGCCAGCAGCCAAGGCCTCGGGACAGGGAATGGCTACACCTTC. It translates to CASSQGLGTGNGYTF. The J gene is TRBJ1-2, the V gene TRBV3-1 (or the pseudogene TRBV3-2); 9 nucleotides agree with TRBD1. Trimming cost V 1 base and J 6 bases; bases outside gene matches: 6. Germline CDR1 and CDR2: LGHDT and YNNKEL (reference sequence). This CDR3 is 15 amino acids long.

The chain is built from TRBV7-6 and TRBJ2-5; D might be TRBD2 (6 bases). This CDR3 is 16 amino acids long. Per germline, CDR1 SGHVS and CDR2 FNYEAQ. V was cut by 1 base and J by 1 base, with 13 bases left in between. The CDR3 DNA follows: TGTGCCAGCAGCTTAGTGGCCCACGGGGGCCAAGAGACCCAGTACTTC. Residues: CASSLVAHGGQETQYF.

The rearrangement joins TRBV7-9 to TRBJ1-1, with D possibly TRBD1 on 5 matching bases. Trimming took 2 bases from V and 0 from J, leaving 10 bases between them. CDR3 size: 15 residues. The V gene's germline CDR1 is SEHNR and CDR2 FQNEAQ (reference sequence). The CDR3 coding sequence is TGTGCCAGCAGCTTACTCGCAGGGATGAACACTGAAGCTTTCTTT. It specifies CASSLLAGMNTEAFF. Full variable domain (missing parts from reference TRBV7-9 and TRBJ1-1): DTGVSQNPRHKITKRGQNVTFRCDPISEHNRLYWYRQTLGQGPEFLTYFQNEAQLEKSRLLSDRFSAERPKGSFSTLEIQRTEQGDSAMYLCASSLLAGMNTEAFFGQGTRLTVV.

The V call is TRBV19, the J call TRBJ2-1; 11 bases are a match to TRBD2. V trimming: 5 bases; J trimming: 0 bases; junction bases outside the gene matches: 9. Germline-derived CDR1 and CDR2 are LNHDA and SQIVND (reference sequence). This CDR3 is 18 amino acids long. The CDR3 here is CASSPGLAGPSSYNEQFF. The CDR3 nucleotides read TGTGCCAGTAGTCCCGGACTAGCGGGCCCTAGCTCCTACAATGAGCAGTTCTTC.

The rearrangement uses TRBV5-1 and TRBJ1-2, with D possibly being TRBD1 (6 bases). Germline-derived CDR1 and CDR2 are SGHRS and YFSETQ. The CDR3 runs to 15 residues. With 0 bases removed from V and 7 bases from J, the gap between germline ends came to 16 bases. CDR3 sequence: CASSLVLGATGGYTF. CDR3 DNA sequence: TGCGCCAGCAGCTTGGTTCTGGGGGCGACGGGTGGCTACACCTTC.

The chain carries TRBV6-5 and TRBJ2-6; D remains unclear. V was cut by 5 bases and J by 0 bases, with 5 bases left in between. Germline loops: CDR1 MNHEY, CDR2 SVGAGI. The CDR3 runs 14 residues. This chain's CDR3 is CASSPISGANVLTF. Here the CDR3 DNA reads TGTGCCAGCAGTCCAATCTCTGGGGCCAACGTCCTGACTTTC.